This T cell receptor (beta chain) was observed in a study of T cell repertoires in cytomegalovirus infection. Study background: CMV epitopes, recently identified HLA-C-restricted and well-studied HLA-B-restricted, were used. An indication of both CMV infection and matching HLA type came from public TCR beta signatures. Findings and caveats of the study: HLA-C-restricted CMV-specific TCR beta clonotypes were dominant in the ex vivo response.

CDR3 length equals 13 residues. The germline V gene encodes CDR1 SGHTA and CDR2 FQGNSA. Trimming at V came to 10 bases and at J to 10 bases, leaving 11 bases not matched to a gene. TCRdb itself ran the reads through MiXCR, one entry per CDR3 protein. Of approximately 990,000 distinct CDR3 sequences in the sample, roughly 30% were seen once. Details on this clonotype: Its specificity is unknown. A clone one base away is much larger, so this may be a read error.

This TCR derives from a human donor in good health (CMV status not recorded). Some clones in this sample may be carry-over from other donors' samples. Sequenced here: cultured CD8+ T cells from PBMCs, sampled from culture after CMV antigen stimulation. V is TRBV7-2 and J is TRBJ1-5; 9 nucleotides agree with TRBD1. In DNA form, the CDR3 reads TGTGCCAACAGACCGGGACAGGGAGGTCCCCAGCATTTT. It encodes CANRPGQGGPQHF.